This is a list of T cell receptor beta chains from one sample in a study of T cell responses to AZD1222 COVID-19 vaccine. TCRdb keeps only in-frame clones here, not all; method: immunoSEQ multiplex PCR. Counted here are approximately 96,000 clones, 80% to 95% occurring once; the ten biggest clones make up more than 9%. Specimen: peripheral blood, collected 28 days after the second AZD1222 dose. These receptors were collected from an adult who received the AZD1222 COVID-19 vaccine. Each CDR3 is given with its conserved first and last residue. A D gene is named only where the DNA matches it firmly. Only part of the rows carry a size: once, few, many, or a class if the clone is expanded.

V: TRBV24-1
J: TRBJ2-3
size: NA
D: NA
CDR3: CATSESRQASTDTQYF
DNA: TGTGCCACCAGTGAAAGCCGACAGGCGAGCACAGATACGCAGTATTTT

V: TRBV18
J: TRBJ2-1
size: NA
D: NA
CDR3: CASSPMQAGSGNEQFF
DNA: TGTGCCAGCTCACCGATGCAGGCGGGTTCGGGAAATGAGCAGTTCTTC

V: TRBV7-3
J: TRBJ1-1
size: NA
D: TRBD1
CDR3: CASSLGTGANTEAFF
DNA: TGTGCCAGCAGCTTAGGGACAGGGGCGAACACTGAAGCTTTCTTT

V: TRBV19
J: TRBJ2-1
size: few
D: NA
CDR3: CASSIPRGGSEQFF
DNA: TGTGCCAGTAGTATTCCCAGGGGTGGAAGTGAGCAGTTCTTC

V: TRBV3-1/TRBV3-2
J: TRBJ1-2
size: NA
D: NA
CDR3: CASSQEGNYGYTF
DNA: TGTGCCAGCAGCCAAGAGGGCAACTATGGCTACACCTTC

V: TRBV23-1
J: TRBJ1-5
size: NA
D: NA
CDR3: CASSQSGRPINQPQHF
DNA: TGCGCCAGCAGTCAATCCGGCCGACCTATCAATCAGCCCCAGCATTTT

V: TRBV19
J: TRBJ2-1
size: NA
D: NA
CDR3: CASKRAVLSYNEQFF
DNA: TGTGCCAGTAAGCGCGCGGTGCTTTCCTACAATGAGCAGTTCTTC

V: TRBV18
J: TRBJ1-3
size: NA
D: NA
CDR3: CASSLYRPAGEGNTIYF
DNA: TGTGCCAGCTCCCTATACCGCCCGGCAGGGGAAGGAAACACCATATATTTT

V: TRBV7-9
J: TRBJ2-1
size: NA
D: NA
CDR3: CAVVAAGLSSYNEQFF
DNA: TGTGCCGTAGTGGCGGCCGGACTAAGCTCCTACAATGAGCAGTTCTTC

V: TRBV4-1
J: TRBJ2-7
size: NA
D: NA
CDR3: CASSQVHGNTYEQYF
DNA: TGCGCCAGCAGCCAAGTACACGGGAACACCTACGAGCAGTACTTC

V: TRBV28
J: TRBJ1-5
size: NA
D: TRBD1
CDR3: CASSSPGQYQPQHF
DNA: TGTGCCAGCAGTTCACCGGGACAGTATCAGCCCCAGCATTTT

V: TRBV7-3
J: TRBJ2-1
size: NA
D: TRBD1
CDR3: CASSHSFGQGMDNEQFF
DNA: TGTGCCAGCAGCCATAGCTTTGGACAGGGGATGGACAATGAGCAGTTCTTC

V: TRBV5-1
J: TRBJ1-1
size: NA
D: NA
CDR3: CASSLVASTEAFF
DNA: TGCGCCAGCAGCTTGGTGGCCTCTACTGAAGCTTTCTTT

V: TRBV5-1
J: TRBJ2-7
size: NA
D: TRBD1
CDR3: CASSYRQGSDEQYF
DNA: TGCGCCAGCAGCTACCGACAGGGGTCGGACGAGCAGTACTTC

V: TRBV28
J: TRBJ2-1
size: NA
D: TRBD2
CDR3: CASLTSGRLSSYNEQFF
DNA: TGTGCCAGCTTGACTAGCGGGAGGCTAAGCTCCTACAATGAGCAGTTCTTC

V: TRBV27
J: TRBJ2-2
size: NA
D: NA
CDR3: CASSLQGAVNTGELFF
DNA: TGTGCCAGCAGTCTACAGGGAGCGGTCAACACCGGGGAGCTGTTTTTT

V: TRBV7-3
J: TRBJ1-1
size: NA
D: TRBD1
CDR3: CASSDPGGSGTEAFF
DNA: TGTGCCAGCAGCGATCCAGGGGGTTCGGGGACTGAAGCTTTCTTT

V: TRBV18
J: TRBJ1-3
size: NA
D: NA
CDR3: CASSPSSGSSGNTIYF
DNA: TGTGCCAGCTCACCCTCTTCGGGGAGCTCTGGAAACACCATATATTTT

V: TRBV28
J: TRBJ2-3
size: NA
D: NA
CDR3: CASSFPGSTDTQYF
DNA: TGTGCCAGCAGTTTTCCGGGGTCCACAGATACGCAGTATTTT